This T cell receptor (beta chain) was recorded in a study of blood T cell repertoires in COVID-19. Study-wide background: Samples taken during acute and convalescent COVID-19 were collected in the United States, Italy and Spain. T cells, B-cell-depleted T cells, or PBMCs provided the cDNA or gDNA that served as material.

CDR1 LNHDA and CDR2 SQIVND come from the germline V gene (reference sequence). This CDR3 is 15 amino acids long. Trimming removed 4 bases from V and 1 base from J, with 10 bases in between. Original handling: Reference gene primer amplification gave nucleated cell count estimates. Produced via immunoSEQ multiplex PCR; TCRdb's table is partial and in-frame only. V and J calls and clone size come straight from that table; D and trimming were deduced from the DNA. The sample includes more than 15,000 clones, 82% of them seen just once. Sample: peripheral blood. The J gene is TRBJ2-2, the V gene TRBV19; tentatively, D is TRBD2 (5 bases). The TCR originated in a man older than 75 with active or convalescent COVID-19. The CDR3 bases are TGTGCCAGTAGTAGTCCTAGCTTGAACACCGGGGAGCTGTTTTTT. Protein: CASSSPSLNTGELFF.